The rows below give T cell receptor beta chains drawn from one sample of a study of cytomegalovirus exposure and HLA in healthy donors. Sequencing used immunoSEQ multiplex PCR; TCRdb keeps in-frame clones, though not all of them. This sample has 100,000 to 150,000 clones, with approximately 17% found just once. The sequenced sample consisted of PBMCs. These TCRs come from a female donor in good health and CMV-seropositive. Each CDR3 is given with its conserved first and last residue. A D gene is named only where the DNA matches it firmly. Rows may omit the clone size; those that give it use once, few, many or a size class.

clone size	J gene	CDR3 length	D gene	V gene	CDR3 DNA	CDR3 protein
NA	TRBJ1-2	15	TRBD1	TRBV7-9	TGTGCCAGCATACCTAACCGCGACAGGGTAGATGGCTACACCTTC	CASIPNRDRVDGYTF
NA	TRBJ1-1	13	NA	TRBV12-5	TGTGCTAGTGCCAGACAGGAACTTACTGAAGCTTTCTTT	CASARQELTEAFF
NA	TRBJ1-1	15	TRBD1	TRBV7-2	TGTGCCAGCAGCCTCAACCGGGACAGTCACACTGAAGCTTTCTTT	CASSLNRDSHTEAFF
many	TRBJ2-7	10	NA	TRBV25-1	TGTGCCAGCACTACCTACGAGCAGTACTTC	CASTTYEQYF
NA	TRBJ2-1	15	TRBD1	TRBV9	TGTGCCAGCAGCGTAGTCACAGGGGGGTACAATGAGCAGTTCTTC	CASSVVTGGYNEQFF
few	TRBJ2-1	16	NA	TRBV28	TGTGCCAGCAGTCCCATACACAGGGTTCAGATAGATGAGCAGTTCTTC	CASSPIHRVQIDEQFF
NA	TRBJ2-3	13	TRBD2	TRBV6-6	TGTGCCAGCAGCTACGGGGGGGCAGATACGCAGTATTTT	CASSYGGADTQYF
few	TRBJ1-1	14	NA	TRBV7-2	TGTGCCAGCACCCCGAGGAGGGAAGACCCTGAAGCTTTCTTT	CASTPRREDPEAFF
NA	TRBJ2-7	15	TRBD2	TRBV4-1	TGCGCCAGCAGCCAATCGGCGGGGGGGCTCTACGAGCAGTACTTC	CASSQSAGGLYEQYF
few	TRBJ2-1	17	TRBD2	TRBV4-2	TGTGCCAGCAGCCAAGACACTAGCGGGAGGGCCAACAATGAGCAGTTCTTC	CASSQDTSGRANNEQFF
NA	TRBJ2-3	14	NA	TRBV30	TGTGCCTGGAGTCGAGGGGGGGCGACAGATACGCAGTATTTT	CAWSRGGATDTQYF
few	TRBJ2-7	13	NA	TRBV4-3	TGCGCCAGCAGTCCCGACAGGTCCGGCGAGCAGTACTTC	CASSPDRSGEQYF
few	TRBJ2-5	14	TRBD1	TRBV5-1	TGCGCCAGCAGCTTTGCAACAGGGGAAGAGACCCAGTACTTC	CASSFATGEETQYF
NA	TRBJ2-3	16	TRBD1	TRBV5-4	TGTGCCAGCAGCACCCTGGACAGGGTGAGCACAGATACGCAGTATTTT	CASSTLDRVSTDTQYF
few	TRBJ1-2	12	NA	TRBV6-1	TGTGCCAGCAGTGCGACAGGTTCTGGCTACACCTTC	CASSATGSGYTF
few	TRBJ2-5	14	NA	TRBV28	TGTGCCAGCAGTTCCGCCCGGGGAGGAGAGACCCAGTACTTC	CASSSARGGETQYF
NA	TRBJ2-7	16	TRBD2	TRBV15	TGTGCCACCAGCAGATCCAGCGGGAGGGCCTCCTACGAGCAGTACTTC	CATSRSSGRASYEQYF
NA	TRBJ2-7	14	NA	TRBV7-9	TGTGCCAGCAGCTTAGGGGGGGAGTCCTACGAGCAGTACTTC	CASSLGGESYEQYF
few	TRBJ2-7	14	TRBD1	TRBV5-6	TGTGCCAGCAGTCCCGGGACAGTCGGTTTGGAGCAGTACTTC	CASSPGTVGLEQYF
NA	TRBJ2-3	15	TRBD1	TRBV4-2	TGTGCCAGCAGCCAAACTGACAGGGGAGATTATACGCAGTATTTT	CASSQTDRGDYTQYF
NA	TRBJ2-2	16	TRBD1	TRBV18	TGTGCCAGCTCTGCCGGGACAGGGTACCCCACCGGGGAGCTGTTTTTT	CASSAGTGYPTGELFF
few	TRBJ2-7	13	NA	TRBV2	TGTGCCAGCAGTACAGTTATTCCCTACGAGCAGTACTTC	CASSTVIPYEQYF
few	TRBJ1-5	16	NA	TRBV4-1	TGCGCCAGCAGCCAACTCGCTGATGGGGGGGATCAGCCCCAGCATTTT	CASSQLADGGDQPQHF
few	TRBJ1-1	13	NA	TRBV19	TGTGCCAGTGGAAACGGGGTGGACACTGAAGCTTTCTTT	CASGNGVDTEAFF
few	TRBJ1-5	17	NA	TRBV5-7	TGTGCCAGCAGCTTGGGTCAGAGCGGAGGGAGGAATCAGCCCCAGCATTTT	CASSLGQSGGRNQPQHF
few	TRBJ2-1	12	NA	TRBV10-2	TGCGCCAGCAGTAATTACATCAATGAGCAGTTCTTC	CASSNYINEQFF
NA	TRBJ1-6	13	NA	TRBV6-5	TGTGCCAGCAGGTTATTCAGGGGATCACCCCTCCACTTT	CASRLFRGSPLHF
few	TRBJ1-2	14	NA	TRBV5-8	TGTGCCAGCAGCTACCTCCCGGACAGCTATGGCTACACCTTC	CASSYLPDSYGYTF
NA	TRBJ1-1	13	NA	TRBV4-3	TGCGCCAGCAGCCCGTACCGGGAGATGGGGGCTTTCTTT	CASSPYREMGAFF
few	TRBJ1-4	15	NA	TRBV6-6	TGTGCCAGCAGTTACCAGGGCGGGGAATCTGAAAAACTGTTTTTT	CASSYQGGESEKLFF
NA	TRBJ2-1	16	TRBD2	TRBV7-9	TGTGCCAGCAGCCGTACGGGCGGGAGGGCCTACAATGAGCAGTTCTTC	CASSRTGGRAYNEQFF
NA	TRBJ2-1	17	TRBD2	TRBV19	TGTGCCAGTAGGTTACTAGCGGGAGCAGGTTTCTACAATGAGCAGTTCTTC	CASRLLAGAGFYNEQFF
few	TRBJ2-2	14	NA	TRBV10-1	TGCGCCAGCAGTGAGGGACAGCTCACCGGGGAGCTGTTTTTT	CASSEGQLTGELFF
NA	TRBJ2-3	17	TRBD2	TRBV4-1	TGCGCCAGCAGCCAAGGGGGAGCGGGGGGTGGAACAGATACGCAGTATTTT	CASSQGGAGGGTDTQYF
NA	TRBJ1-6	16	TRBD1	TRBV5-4	TGTGCCAGCAGTGCGGCACGGGACAGCTCAAATTCACCCCTCCACTTT	CASSAARDSSNSPLHF
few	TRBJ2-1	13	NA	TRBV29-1	TGCAGCGTTTTGGCAGAAGCGGACAATGAGCAGTTCTTC	CSVLAEADNEQFF
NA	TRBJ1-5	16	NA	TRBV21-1	TGTGCCAGCAGCACCTGGAGAGGGGGCGTCAATCAGCCCCAGCATTTT	CASSTWRGGVNQPQHF
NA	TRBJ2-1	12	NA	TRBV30	TGTGCCTGGAGTGTTAGGGGGAATGAGCAGTTCTTC	CAWSVRGNEQFF
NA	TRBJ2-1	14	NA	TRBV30	TGTGCCTGGAGTGAGGGGGACTCCTACAATGAGCAGTTCTTC	CAWSEGDSYNEQFF
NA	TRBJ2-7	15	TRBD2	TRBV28	TGTGCCAGCAGTCGGATTGGCGGGAGCTCCTACGAGCAGTACTTC	CASSRIGGSSYEQYF
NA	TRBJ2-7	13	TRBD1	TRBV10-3	TGTGCCATCAAAGGACAGGGGGCCTACGAGCAGTACTTC	CAIKGQGAYEQYF
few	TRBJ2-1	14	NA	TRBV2	TGTGCCAGCAGTGCCTCCCGGGACTCCAATGAGCAGTTCTTC	CASSASRDSNEQFF
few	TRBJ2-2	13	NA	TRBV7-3	TGTGCCAGCAGTCGGGGTAACACCGGGGAGCTGTTTTTT	CASSRGNTGELFF
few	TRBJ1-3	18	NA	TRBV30	TGTGCCTGGAGTGTACAAGGGGCTTTGGGATCCTCTGGAAACACCATATATTTT	CAWSVQGALGSSGNTIYF
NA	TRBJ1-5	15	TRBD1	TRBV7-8	TGTGCCAGCAGCCCTCGGACAGGGCGAGGTCAGCCCCAGCATTTT	CASSPRTGRGQPQHF
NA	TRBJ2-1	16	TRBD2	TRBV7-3	TGTGCCAGCAGCTTAATAGCGGGAGGGCCACCCGATGAGCAGTTCTTC	CASSLIAGGPPDEQFF
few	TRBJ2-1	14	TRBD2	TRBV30	TGTGCCTGGAGTGGGACTAGCGAATACAATGAGCAGTTCTTC	CAWSGTSEYNEQFF
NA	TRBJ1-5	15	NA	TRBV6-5	TGTGCCAGCAGTTACTCGGCCCTTGGGAGTCAGCCCCAGCATTTT	CASSYSALGSQPQHF